Reported below is one T cell receptor (beta chain). This specimen belongs to a study of shared T cell receptors in the human thymus. From germline, CDR1 is MNHNS and CDR2 SASEGT. The CDR3 sequence is 15 residues long. Trimming took 6 bases from V and 2 from J; bases not matched to a gene: 10. Libraries were prepared by immunoSEQ multiplex PCR; TCRdb keeps only in-frame clonotypes and omits some of them. The sample yields under 700,000 clones, about 84% seen once. This same sample was also part of a study on human thymus T cells.

Sequencing was carried out using thymocytes. The V gene is TRBV6-1, the J gene TRBJ2-7, with 7 bases aligning to TRBD2. This TCR derives from a boy less than two years old with a congenital heart defect. DNA for the CDR3: TGTGCCAGCAGACAGTCTAGCGGCCCTCCCTACGAGCAGTACTTC. Translated, it gives CASRQSSGPPYEQYF.